These T cell receptor beta chains were read from a single sample in a study of blood T cell repertoires in COVID-19. Sequenced by immunoSEQ multiplex PCR; TCRdb stores in-frame clones only, minus some. The sample has about 350,000 clones, over 80% seen once. Sequences were obtained from peripheral blood. The receptors here all came from a woman aged 45-65 years with COVID-19, enrolled during active disease. CDR3s include the opening cysteine and the closing phenylalanine or tryptophan. Each record gives: clone size, D gene, V gene, J gene, CDR3 protein, CDR3 DNA. D genes are given only for firm matches. Size is omitted from some rows. Given values are once, few, many or a class for expanded clones.

.	.	TRBV10-2	TRBJ2-6	CASSEGAGPFSGANVLTF	TGCGCCAGCAGTGAAGGGGCCGGCCCCTTCTCTGGGGCCAACGTCCTGACTTTC
.	TRBD2	TRBV11-2	TRBJ2-1	CASSQTSSRFF	TGTGCCAGCAGCCAGACTAGCAGTCGGTTCTTC
.	TRBD1	TRBV28	TRBJ1-3	CASSFPYPRPGTAKTTGYTIYF	TGTGCCAGCAGTTTCCCATACCCCCGCCCCGGGACAGCGAAAACCACGGGGTACACCATATATTTT
.	.	TRBV5-1	TRBJ2-1	CASSNVKAENEQFF	TGCGCCAGCAGCAACGTGAAGGCGGAGAATGAGCAGTTCTTC
.	.	TRBV6-4	TRBJ2-3	CASSDSGAADTQYF	TGTGCCAGCAGTGATAGTGGTGCGGCAGATACGCAGTATTTT
.	TRBD2	TRBV10-1	TRBJ2-3	CASSAKLAGGPFRTQYF	TGCGCCAGCAGTGCGAAACTAGCGGGAGGGCCTTTTCGCACGCAGTATTTT
.	.	TRBV6-5	TRBJ1-1	CASSTLGDTEAFF	TGTGCCAGCAGCACCCTAGGGGACACTGAAGCTTTCTTT
.	TRBD2	TRBV11-3	TRBJ2-7	CASSYSGNSYEQYF	TGTGCCAGCAGCTATAGCGGGAACTCCTACGAGCAGTACTTC
.	TRBD1	TRBV7-9	TRBJ2-7	CASSLPTGAGEQYF	TGTGCCAGCAGCTTGCCGACAGGGGCTGGCGAGCAGTACTTC
.	.	TRBV2	TRBJ2-1	CASRGEPNEQFF	TGTGCCAGCAGGGGCGAGCCAAATGAGCAGTTCTTC
few	TRBD1	TRBV5-1	TRBJ1-2	CASSFTGTGESYTF	TGCGCCAGCAGCTTTACCGGGACAGGGGAGAGCTACACCTTC
.	.	TRBV7-8	TRBJ1-2	CASSLPIGRGGYTF	TGTGCCAGCAGCTTACCCATAGGGCGGGGCGGCTACACCTTC
.	TRBD1	TRBV30	TRBJ2-7	CAWTGQGSPYEQYF	TGTGCCTGGACCGGACAGGGATCGCCCTACGAGCAGTACTTC
.	.	TRBV18	TRBJ2-6	CASSPPRVAGANVLTF	TGTGCCAGCTCACCACCGCGGGTAGCTGGGGCCAACGTCCTGACTTTC
.	TRBD2	TRBV5-8	TRBJ2-7	CASSPVGTSGRYEQYF	TGTGCCAGCAGCCCCGTCGGGACTAGCGGGAGGTACGAGCAGTACTTC
.	TRBD2	TRBV7-9	TRBJ2-7	CASSQGLAGPYEQYF	TGTGCCAGCAGCCAAGGACTAGCGGGCCCCTACGAGCAGTACTTC
.	TRBD2	TRBV4-2	TRBJ2-2	CASSQIGGLAGVGELFF	TGTGCCAGCAGCCAAATCGGGGGACTAGCGGGAGTCGGGGAGCTGTTTTTT
.	TRBD1	TRBV15	TRBJ2-7	CATSTLTGLQPGVLDEQYF	TGTGCCACCAGCACCTTGACAGGGCTCCAACCGGGTGTCTTGGACGAGCAGTACTTC
.	TRBD1	TRBV30	TRBJ1-1	CAWSRDRKRWGAFF	TGTGCCTGGAGCCGGGACAGGAAAAGATGGGGAGCTTTCTTT
.	.	TRBV28	TRBJ1-1	CASSQGFPAFF	TGTGCCAGCAGCCAGGGATTCCCAGCTTTCTTT
.	.	TRBV7-9	TRBJ1-4	CASSSDGGVNEKLFF	TGTGCCAGCAGCTCCGACGGAGGGGTGAATGAAAAACTGTTTTTT
.	.	TRBV7-2	TRBJ1-5	CASSLQGWFNQPQHF	TGTGCCAGCAGCTTACAGGGTTGGTTCAATCAGCCCCAGCATTTT
few	.	TRBV6-5	TRBJ2-1	CASSYPGGINEQFF	TGTGCCAGCAGTTATCCCGGCGGGATCAATGAGCAGTTCTTC
few	TRBD1	TRBV30	TRBJ2-3	CALDRATDTQYF	TGTGCCTTAGACAGGGCCACAGATACGCAGTATTTT
.	.	TRBV5-5	TRBJ1-4	CASSLVGGLANEKLFF	TGTGCCAGCAGCTTGGTGGGGGGGCTGGCTAATGAAAAACTGTTTTTT
once	.	TRBV7-6	TRBJ1-6	CASSLEGQRYNSPLHF	TGTGCCAGCAGCTTAGAGGGACAACGATATAATTCACCCCTCCACTTT
once	.	TRBV18	TRBJ1-6	CASSPDFKPALHF	TGTGCCAGCTCACCAGACTTTAAACCCGCCCTCCACTTT
.	.	TRBV2	TRBJ1-1	CASRGTPALNTEAFF	TGTGCCAGCAGGGGGACTCCCGCTTTGAACACTGAAGCTTTCTTT
many	TRBD2	TRBV19	TRBJ2-7	CASSIYSGKYEQYF	TGTGCCAGTAGTATATACAGCGGGAAATACGAGCAGTACTTC
.	TRBD2	TRBV15	TRBJ2-5	CATSRGTTSGREETQYF	TGTGCCACCAGCAGAGGGACGACTAGCGGGAGAGAAGAGACCCAGTACTTC
.	TRBD1	TRBV19	TRBJ1-1	CASSFRGQNTEAFF	TGTGCCAGCTCATTCAGGGGGCAAAACACTGAAGCTTTCTTT
.	TRBD2	TRBV24-1	TRBJ2-3	CATAGGSPDTQYF	TGTGCCACCGCGGGGGGGTCCCCAGATACGCAGTATTTT
.	.	TRBV30	TRBJ2-2	CAWSVRVSHTGELFF	TGTGCCTGGAGTGTACGCGTCTCCCACACCGGGGAGCTGTTTTTT
.	.	TRBV5-6	TRBJ2-7	CASSQGHFSYEQYF	TGTGCCAGCAGCCAGGGACACTTCTCCTACGAGCAGTACTTC
.	.	TRBV12-3/TRBV12-4	TRBJ1-2	CASSSPRGNGYTF	TGTGCCAGCAGTTCCCCCCGGGGAAATGGCTACACCTTC
once	.	TRBV5-1	TRBJ2-7	CASSPDRIYEQYF	TGCGCCAGCAGCCCTGACAGAATCTACGAGCAGTACTTC
few	.	TRBV4-1	TRBJ1-5	CASSRGQSYSNQPQHF	TGCGCCAGCAGCCGAGGACAGAGTTATAGCAATCAGCCCCAGCATTTT
.	TRBD1	TRBV9	TRBJ2-1	CASTFRTGYTYNEQFF	TGTGCCAGCACATTCAGGACAGGGTATACCTACAATGAGCAGTTCTTC
.	TRBD1	TRBV27	TRBJ1-1	CASSSLSTGTHLLIPTNTEAFF	TGTGCCAGCAGTTCCCTCTCGACAGGGACCCATCTGTTAATACCCACGAACACTGAAGCTTTCTTT
.	.	TRBV7-9	TRBJ2-3	CASILQGGGSTDTQYF	TGTGCCAGCATCCTTCAGGGAGGGGGTAGCACAGATACGCAGTATTTT
once	.	TRBV6-1	TRBJ2-5	CASSDRETQYF	TGTGCCAGCAGTGATAGAGAGACCCAGTACTTC
.	.	TRBV30	TRBJ1-1	CAWSDPRGTEAFF	TGTGCCTGGAGTGATCCCAGGGGAACTGAAGCTTTCTTT
.	.	TRBV6-1	TRBJ2-7	CASSVSIGVGSYEQYF	TGTGCCAGCAGTGTCAGTATCGGAGTGGGCTCCTACGAGCAGTACTTC
.	.	TRBV2	TRBJ1-1	CASRRGGSAFF	TGTGCCAGCAGGAGGGGGGGCTCAGCTTTCTTT
.	.	TRBV11-3	TRBJ1-3	CASSLDGQTSGNTIYF	TGTGCCAGCAGCTTAGACGGACAGACCTCTGGAAACACCATATATTTT
.	.	TRBV2	TRBJ1-2	CASTIGREDGYTF	TGTGCCAGCACTATCGGCAGGGAAGATGGCTACACCTTC
.	.	TRBV4-1	TRBJ2-2	CASSQDQGAGTGELFF	TGCGCCAGCAGCCAAGATCAAGGGGCAGGGACCGGGGAGCTGTTTTTT
.	TRBD2	TRBV28	TRBJ2-3	CASSQNPAGGRGDTQYF	TGTGCCAGCAGCCAAAACCCAGCGGGAGGAAGGGGAGATACGCAGTATTTT
.	TRBD2	TRBV7-9	TRBJ2-7	CASSVPGLAPYEQYF	TGTGCCAGCAGCGTCCCGGGACTAGCGCCATACGAGCAGTACTTC
.	.	TRBV19	TRBJ2-7	CASSIGGVHYEQYF	TGTGCCAGTAGTATCGGCGGGGTACACTACGAGCAGTACTTC
.	TRBD1	TRBV7-6	TRBJ1-4	CASSRTGGEAGKLFF	TGTGCCAGCAGCAGGACAGGGGGAGAGGCTGGAAAACTGTTTTTT
.	.	TRBV19	TRBJ2-7	CASSIPRLF	TGTGCCAGTAGTATCCCTAGGCTCTTC
once	.	TRBV7-9	TRBJ1-6	CASSLGGVNSPLHF	TGTGCCAGCAGCTTGGGAGGGGTTAATTCACCCCTCCACTTT
few	TRBD2	TRBV3-1/TRBV3-2	TRBJ2-7	CASSQVAGTPSYEQYF	TGTGCCAGCAGCCAAGTAGCGGGCACCCCCTCCTACGAGCAGTACTTC